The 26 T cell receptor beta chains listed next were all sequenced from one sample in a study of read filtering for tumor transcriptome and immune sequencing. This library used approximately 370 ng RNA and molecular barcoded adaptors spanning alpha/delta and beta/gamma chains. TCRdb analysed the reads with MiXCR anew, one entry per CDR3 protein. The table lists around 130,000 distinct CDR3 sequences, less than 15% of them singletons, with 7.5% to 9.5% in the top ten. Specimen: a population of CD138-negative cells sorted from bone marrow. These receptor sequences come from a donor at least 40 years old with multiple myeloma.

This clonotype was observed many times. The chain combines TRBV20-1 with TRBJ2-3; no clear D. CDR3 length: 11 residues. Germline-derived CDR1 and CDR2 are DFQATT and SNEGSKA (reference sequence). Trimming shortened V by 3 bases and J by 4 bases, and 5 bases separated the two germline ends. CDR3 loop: CSASDADTQYF. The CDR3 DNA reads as TGCAGTGCTAGCGACGCAGATACGCAGTATTTT.

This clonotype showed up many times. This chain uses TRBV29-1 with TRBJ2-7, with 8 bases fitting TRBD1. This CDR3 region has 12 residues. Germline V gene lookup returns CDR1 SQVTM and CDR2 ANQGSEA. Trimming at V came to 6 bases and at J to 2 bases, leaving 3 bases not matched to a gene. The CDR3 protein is CSVGQGTYEQYF. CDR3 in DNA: TGCAGCGTAGGACAGGGAACCTACGAGCAGTACTTC.

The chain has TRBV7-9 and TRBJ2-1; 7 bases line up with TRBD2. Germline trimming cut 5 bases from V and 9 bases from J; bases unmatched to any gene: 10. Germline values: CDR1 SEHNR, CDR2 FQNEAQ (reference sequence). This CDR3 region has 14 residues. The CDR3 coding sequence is TGTGCCAGCAGCCCGCTGAAGGGAGGGGCTGAGCAGTTCTTC. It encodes CASSPLKGGAEQFF.

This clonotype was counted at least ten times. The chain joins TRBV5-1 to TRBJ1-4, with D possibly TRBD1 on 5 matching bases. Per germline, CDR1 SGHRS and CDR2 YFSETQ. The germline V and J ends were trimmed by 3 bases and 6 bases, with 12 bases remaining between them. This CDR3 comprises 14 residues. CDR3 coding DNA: TGCGCCAGCAGCTGGGACGGAGGAGATGAAAAACTGTTTTTT. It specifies CASSWDGGDEKLFF.

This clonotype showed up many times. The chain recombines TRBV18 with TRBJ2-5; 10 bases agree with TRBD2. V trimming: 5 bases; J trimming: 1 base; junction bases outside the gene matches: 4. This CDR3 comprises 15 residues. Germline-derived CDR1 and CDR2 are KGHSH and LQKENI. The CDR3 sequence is CASSLLAGPQETQYF. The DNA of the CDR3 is TGTGCCAGCTCATTACTAGCGGGACCCCAAGAGACCCAGTACTTC.

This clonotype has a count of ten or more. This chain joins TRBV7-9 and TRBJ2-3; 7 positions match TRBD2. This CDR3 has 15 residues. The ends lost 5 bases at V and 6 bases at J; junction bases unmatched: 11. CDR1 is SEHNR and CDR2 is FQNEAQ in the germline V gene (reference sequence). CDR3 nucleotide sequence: TGTGCCAGCAGCCCCTCAGGCGGGAGATTCGATACGCAGTATTTT. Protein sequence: CASSPSGGRFDTQYF.

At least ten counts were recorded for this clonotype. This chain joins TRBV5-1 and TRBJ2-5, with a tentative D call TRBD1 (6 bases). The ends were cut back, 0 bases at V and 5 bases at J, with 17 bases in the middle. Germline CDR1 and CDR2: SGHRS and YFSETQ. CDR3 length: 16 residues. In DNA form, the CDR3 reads TGCGCCAGCAGCTTGGTTGGGGCCAGGGGAGAGGAGACCCAGTACTTC. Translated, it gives CASSLVGARGEETQYF.

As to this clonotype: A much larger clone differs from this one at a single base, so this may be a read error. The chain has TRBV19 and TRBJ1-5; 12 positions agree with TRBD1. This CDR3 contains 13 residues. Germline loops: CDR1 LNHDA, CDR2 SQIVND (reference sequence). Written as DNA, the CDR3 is TGTGCCAGCAGGGACAGGGGGCATCAGCCCCAGCGTTTT. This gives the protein CASRDRGHQPQRF.

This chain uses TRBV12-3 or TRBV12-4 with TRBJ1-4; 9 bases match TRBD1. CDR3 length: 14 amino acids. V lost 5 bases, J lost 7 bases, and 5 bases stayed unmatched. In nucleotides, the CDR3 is TGTGCCAGCAGTGGGGACAGGGCGATTGAAAAACTGTTTTTT. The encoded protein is CASSGDRAIEKLFF.

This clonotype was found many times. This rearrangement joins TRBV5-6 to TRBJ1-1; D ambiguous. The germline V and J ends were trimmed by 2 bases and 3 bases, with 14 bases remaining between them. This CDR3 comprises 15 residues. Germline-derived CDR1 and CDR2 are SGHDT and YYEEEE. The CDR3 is CASSLSTGLYTEAFF. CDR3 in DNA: TGTGCCAGCAGCTTATCAACTGGGCTGTACACTGAAGCTTTCTTT.

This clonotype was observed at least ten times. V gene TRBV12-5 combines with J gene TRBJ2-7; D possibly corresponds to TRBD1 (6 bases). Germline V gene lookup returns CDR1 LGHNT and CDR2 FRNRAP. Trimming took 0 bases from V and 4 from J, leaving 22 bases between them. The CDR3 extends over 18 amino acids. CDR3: CASGLVRAGAGGFYEQYF. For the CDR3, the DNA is TGTGCTAGTGGTTTGGTACGAGCAGGGGCGGGTGGATTTTACGAGCAGTACTTC.

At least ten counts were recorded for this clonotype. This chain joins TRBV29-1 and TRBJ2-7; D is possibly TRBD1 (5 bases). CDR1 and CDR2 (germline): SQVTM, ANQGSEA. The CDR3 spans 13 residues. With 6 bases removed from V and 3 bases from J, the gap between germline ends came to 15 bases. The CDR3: CSVKTVLSYEQYF. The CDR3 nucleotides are TGCAGCGTGAAGACAGTCCTGAGCTACGAGCAGTACTTC.

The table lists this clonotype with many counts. The CDR3 nucleotides are TGTGCCAGCAGTTCCGTCACTAGCGGAAAAAACAATGAGCAGTTCTTC. Its translation: CASSSVTSGKNNEQFF. This chain connects TRBV6-5 to TRBJ2-1; 8 bases fit TRBD2. The CDR3 runs 16 residues. V was clipped by 4 bases and J by 5 bases; unmatched bases: 10. From germline, CDR1 is MNHEY and CDR2 SVGAGI.

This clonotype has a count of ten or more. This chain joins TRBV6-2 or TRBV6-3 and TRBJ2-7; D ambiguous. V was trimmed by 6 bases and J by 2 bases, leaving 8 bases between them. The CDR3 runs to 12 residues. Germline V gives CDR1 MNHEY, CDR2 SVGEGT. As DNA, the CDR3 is TGTGCCAGCAGCACGAGCCCCTACGAGCAGTACTTC. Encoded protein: CASSTSPYEQYF.

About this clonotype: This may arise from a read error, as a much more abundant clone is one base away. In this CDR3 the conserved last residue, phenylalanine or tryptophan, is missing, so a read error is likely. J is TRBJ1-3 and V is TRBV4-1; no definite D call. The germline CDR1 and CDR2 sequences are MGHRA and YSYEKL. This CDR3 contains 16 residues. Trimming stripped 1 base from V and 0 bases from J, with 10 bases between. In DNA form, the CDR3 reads TGCGCCAGCAGCCAAGTGGGCGGACGCTCTGGAAACACCATATATCTT. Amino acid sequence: CASSQVGGRSGNTIYL.

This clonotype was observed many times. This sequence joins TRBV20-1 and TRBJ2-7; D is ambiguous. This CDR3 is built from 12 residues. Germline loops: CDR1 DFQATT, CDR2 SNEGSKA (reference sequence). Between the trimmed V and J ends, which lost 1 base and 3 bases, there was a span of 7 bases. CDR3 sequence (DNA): TGCAGTGCTAGAGTCACTTTCTACGAGCAGTACTTC. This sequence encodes CSARVTFYEQYF.

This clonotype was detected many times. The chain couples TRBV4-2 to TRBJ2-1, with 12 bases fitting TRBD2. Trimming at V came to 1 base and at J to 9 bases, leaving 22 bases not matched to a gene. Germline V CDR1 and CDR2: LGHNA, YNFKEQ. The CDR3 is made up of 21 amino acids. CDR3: CASSQGSTGLAGGPAIFEQFF. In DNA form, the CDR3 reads TGTGCCAGCAGCCAAGGGTCGACGGGGCTAGCGGGAGGGCCAGCTATCTTTGAGCAGTTCTTC.

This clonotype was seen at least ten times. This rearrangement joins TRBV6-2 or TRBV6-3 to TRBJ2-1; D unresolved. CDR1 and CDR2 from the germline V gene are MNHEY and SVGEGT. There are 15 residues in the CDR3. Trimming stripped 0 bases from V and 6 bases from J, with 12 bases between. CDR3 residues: CASSYSSTRLNEQFF. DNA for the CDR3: TGTGCCAGCAGTTACTCGAGTACCAGGCTCAATGAGCAGTTCTTC.

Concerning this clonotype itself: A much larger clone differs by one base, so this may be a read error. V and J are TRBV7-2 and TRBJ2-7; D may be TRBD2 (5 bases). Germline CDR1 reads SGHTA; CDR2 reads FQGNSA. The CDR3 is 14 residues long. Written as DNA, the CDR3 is TGTGCCAGCAGCGTATACAGCGGAACCTACGGGCAGTACTTC. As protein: CASSVYSGTYGQYF.

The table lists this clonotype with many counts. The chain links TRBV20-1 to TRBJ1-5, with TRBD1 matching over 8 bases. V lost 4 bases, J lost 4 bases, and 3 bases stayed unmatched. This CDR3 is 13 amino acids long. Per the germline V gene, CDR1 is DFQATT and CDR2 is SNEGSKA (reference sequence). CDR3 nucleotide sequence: TGCAGTGCTAAGGACAGGGCAAATCAGCCCCAGCATTTT. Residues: CSAKDRANQPQHF.

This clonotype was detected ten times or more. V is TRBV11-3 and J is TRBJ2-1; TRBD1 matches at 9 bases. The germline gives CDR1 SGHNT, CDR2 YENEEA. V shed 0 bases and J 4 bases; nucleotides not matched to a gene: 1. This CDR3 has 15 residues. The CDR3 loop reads CASSLEGQGYNEQFF. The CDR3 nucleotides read TGTGCCAGCAGCTTAGAAGGACAGGGGTACAATGAGCAGTTCTTC.

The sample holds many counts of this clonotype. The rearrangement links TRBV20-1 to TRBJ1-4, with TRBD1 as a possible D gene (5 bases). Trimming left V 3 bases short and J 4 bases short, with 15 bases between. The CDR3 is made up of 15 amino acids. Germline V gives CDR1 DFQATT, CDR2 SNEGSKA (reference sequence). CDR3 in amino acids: CSARGGSQGNEKLFF. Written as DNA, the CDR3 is TGCAGTGCTAGGGGAGGCAGCCAGGGTAATGAAAAACTGTTTTTT.

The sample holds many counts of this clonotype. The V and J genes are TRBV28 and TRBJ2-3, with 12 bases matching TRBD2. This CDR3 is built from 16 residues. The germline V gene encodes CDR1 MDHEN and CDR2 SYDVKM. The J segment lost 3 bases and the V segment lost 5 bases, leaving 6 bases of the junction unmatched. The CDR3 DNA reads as TGTGCCAGCAGTCCCCGGACTAGCGGGATGACAGATACGCAGTATTTT. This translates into CASSPRTSGMTDTQYF. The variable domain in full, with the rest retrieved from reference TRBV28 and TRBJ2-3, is DVKVTQSSRYLVKRTGEKVFLECVQDMDHENMFWYRQDPGLGLRLIYFSYDVKMKEKGDIPEGYSVSREKKERFSLILESASTNQTSMYLCASSPRTSGMTDTQYFGPGTRLTVL.

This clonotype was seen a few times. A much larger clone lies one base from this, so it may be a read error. CDR3 in amino acids: CASGLANRNTEAFF. CDR3 in DNA: TGTGCCAGCGGCTTAGCAAACAGGAACACTGAAGCTTTCTTT. This rearrangement joins TRBV11-3 to TRBJ1-1; D gene ambiguous. CDR1 and CDR2 (germline): SGHNT, YENEEA. This CDR3 spans 14 amino acids.

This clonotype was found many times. The CDR3 region has the DNA TGTGCCATCGGACAGGTTTCCTACGAGCAGTACTTC. The encoded protein is CAIGQVSYEQYF. The chain recombines TRBV2 with TRBJ2-7, with 7 nucleotides matching TRBD1. The V gene's germline CDR1 is SNHLY and CDR2 FYNNEI. Unmatched junction bases numbered 4, after V lost 10 bases and J lost 1 base. There are 12 residues in the CDR3.

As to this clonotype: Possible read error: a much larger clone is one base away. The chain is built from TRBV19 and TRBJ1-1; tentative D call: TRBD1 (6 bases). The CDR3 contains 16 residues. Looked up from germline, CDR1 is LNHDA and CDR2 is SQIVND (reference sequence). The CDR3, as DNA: TGTGCCTGTAGGAAGGCAGGGGAGTTGGGGAACACTGAAGCTTTCTTT. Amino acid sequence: CACRKAGELGNTEAFF.